This TCR beta chain was documented in a study of blood T cell repertoires in COVID-19. Assay: immunoSEQ multiplex PCR; the TCRdb copy retains only in-frame clones and omits some. Of around 56,000 clones in the sample, approximately 81% were seen once. Trimming stripped 2 bases from V and 0 bases from J, with 7 bases between. Germline values: CDR1 ENHRY, CDR2 SYGVKD. The CDR3 runs 14 residues. The TCR originated in a woman aged 80 or over with active or convalescent COVID-19. The gene calls are TRBV10-3 and TRBJ2-5, with TRBD1 as a possible D gene (6 bases). What was sequenced was peripheral blood. The CDR3 DNA reads TGTGCCATCAGTGAGAGGGGGAACCAAGAGACCCAGTACTTC. It yields the protein CAISERGNQETQYF.